This TCR beta chain was identified in a study of blood T cell repertoires in COVID-19 (dated by TCRdb to the early 2020s). Background on the whole study: Collaborator samples came from the United States, Italy and Spain and covered acute and convalescent phases of COVID-19. The prospective study material was composed of cDNA or gDNA derived from T cells, B-cell-depleted T cells, or PBMCs. Subjects who had been exposed to COVID-19, were actively infected with it, or had recovered from it provided the deeply sampled blood TCRbeta repertoires that made up the dataset. The repertoires were made available in a free public database intended to serve as a resource for research on the immune response to SARS-CoV-2. Samples came from the ongoing ImmuneRACE study (first 160 participants) plus 1,254 subjects from 6 global collaborators. Nearly every sample came with metadata listing a de-identified subject ID, COVID-19 status, age in years and sex. Where available, HLA class I and class II types were taken from metadata supplied by the sample provider and were not determined by assay-based typing. What the research found in general, with its limitations: The amount of clinical and demographic metadata varied by source and participant and was provided uncurated.

Whole blood was collected in K2EDTA tubes by collaborating institutions according to the institutions' own protocols. For TCRbeta analysis, collaborator samples were shipped as frozen whole blood, as isolated PBMCs, or as DNA extracted from either sample type. This clone showed up just once. No antigen is known for it. Base qualities are not at hand, and no much larger clone is one base apart. TCRbeta CDR3 regions were amplified from genomic DNA by means of the immunoSEQ Assay, a bias-controlled multiplex PCR. On the study's bioinformatics: The number of nucleated cells in each sample was estimated by amplification of reference gene primers within the assay. To quantify the absolute abundance of each unique TCRbeta CDR3 rearrangement, sequence reads were collapsed and filtered. Productive Simpson clonality was computed per sample as the square root of Simpson's diversity index over productive rearrangements. This is the immuneACCESS table as TCRdb keeps it, with only in-frame sequences that have V and J called. A part of the clones is gone; compared with another copy, unresolved V genes explain less than half, and the rest is unexplained. The D gene and trimming were derived from the DNA, and the V and J assignments and clone size from that table. This sample has about 290,000 clones in its table, and just under 85% of those were observed once. Of the sample, 4% to 5% falls within the top ten clones.

V and J are truncated by 2 bases and 4 bases respectively, leaving an intervening sequence of 13 bases. The germline V gene provides CDR1 SGHVS and CDR2 FQNEAQ. Including cysteine and phenylalanine, the CDR3 has 15 amino acids. Only the CDR3 region is kept as DNA, spanning 45 bases read in frame from base 1. The source of this sequence is a woman aged 45-59 years with active or convalescent COVID-19. What was sequenced was peripheral blood. The rearrangement combines TRBV7-8 with TRBJ2-3; 6 matching bases give a weak D call of TRBD2. For the CDR3, the sequence is CASSLRGRGSDTQYF. The DNA sequence follows: TGTGCCAGCAGCTTACGGGGGAGAGGCTCAGATACGCAGTATTTT.